This T cell receptor beta chain was sequenced in a study of human T cells and chemical hapten exposure. A word on this clonotype: Its antigen is unknown.

Indicated time point: patch test 1, 2 weeks after DPC sensitization. This sample's treatment: therapeutic diphenylcyclopropenone sensitization with weekly scalp DPC. Ahead of applying each patch test, blood was sampled. Each donor was an alopecia patient between 18 and 70 years of age who qualified for DPC. Germline V gene lookup returns CDR1 SGDLS and CDR2 YYNGEE. Trimming took off 0 bases at V and 0 bases at J, with 7 bases between the two ends. The CDR3 runs 14 residues. In the original processing: A per-sample median of about 96,000 TCRs was observed, with a range of about 23,224 to 750,000. TCRdb re-derived calls from the RACE reads in MiXCR, one entry per CDR3 protein. The V and J calls here are based on TCRdb, not the publication. The sample carries fewer than 100,000 distinct CDR3 sequences, 9.5% to 15% recorded once. Study-level results: TCRs above 1 in 1000 frequency stayed constant with DPC sensitization.

The chain has TRBV9 and TRBJ2-7; D remains ambiguous. This clonotype originated in a woman aged 40 to 55 with alopecia areata. Some clones in this sample may be carry-over from other donors' samples. Source: whole blood, taken in connection with sensitization to the hapten diphenylcyclopropenone (DPC). The CDR3 DNA reads as TGTGCCAGCAGCGTAGGTCCCGACTCCTACGAGCAGTACTTC. Translating gives CASSVGPDSYEQYF.